This entry describes one T cell receptor beta chain. The data were obtained in a study of regulatory T cells in long-lasting Graves disease. Time point: persistent/refractory GD, antithyroid drugs over 5 years with positive TRAb. Construction of the TCR library relied on RNA isolated from PBMCs. This CDR3 has 15 residues. Germline CDR1 and CDR2: SGHRS and YFSETQ. Trimming removed 0 bases at V and 5 bases at J, with 15 bases between. iRepertoire HTBI primers and Arm-PCR of CDR3 regions built TCR beta libraries. MiXCR, run by TCRdb on the multiplex PCR reads, gives a single entry per CDR3 protein. The data show some 330,000 distinct CDR3 sequences, roughly 25% seen once.

This clonotype was obtained from a woman between 40 and 55 years old with Graves disease. Here the sequenced sample was peripheral blood mononuclear cells (PBMCs), taken when the disease was refractory, from a patient treated with antithyroid drugs. This chain joins TRBV5-1 and TRBJ2-7, with D perhaps TRBD2 (6 bases). The CDR3 loop reads CASSLGGLLRNEQYF. DNA of the CDR3: TGCGCCAGCAGCTTGGGGGGACTCCTCCGAAACGAGCAGTACTTC.